These 28 T cell receptor beta chains share one sample of origin, sequenced in a study of Graves' ophthalmopathy and Graves' hyperthyroidism. Amplifying from RNA transcripts, the study obtained TCR beta CDR3 regions. Second-round multiplex PCR came after first-round RT-PCR with HTBI primers. TCRdb redid the calling of the multiplex PCR reads with MiXCR, one entry per CDR3 protein. The sample consists of 350,000 or so distinct CDR3 sequences, 15% to 20% of them appearing once. The sequencing input was peripheral blood. The receptors here all came from an adult man with Graves' ophthalmopathy.

This chain links TRBV20-1 with TRBJ2-2, with 7 bases that match TRBD2. Per the germline V gene, CDR1 is DFQATT and CDR2 is SNEGSKA (reference sequence). J gave up 6 bases and V 1 base, and 8 bases lay outside the gene matches. The CDR3 is 15 residues long. The CDR3 DNA follows: TGCAGTGCTAGAGTTGCGGGAGAGGACGCCGGGGAGCTGTTTTTT. It yields the protein CSARVAGEDAGELFF.

There are many counts of this clonotype. A junction boundary mismatches the germline segment, possibly from a read error. V and J are TRBV20-1 and TRBJ2-5; a weak D match, TRBD1 (6 bases). The CDR3 consists of 16 residues. Looked up from germline, CDR1 is DFQATT and CDR2 is SNEGSKA (reference sequence). The CDR3 spells CSARGWMLGSQETQYF. In DNA, the CDR3 is TGCAGCGCTAGGGGGTGGATGTTGGGGTCCCAAGAGACCCAGTACTTC.

The sample holds many counts of this clonotype. The V and J genes are TRBV6-5 and TRBJ2-5, with TRBD1 matching 9 bases. Germline values: CDR1 MNHEY, CDR2 SVGAGI. Unmatched junction bases numbered 10, after V lost 0 bases and J lost 5 bases. The CDR3 is made up of 17 amino acids. The CDR3 DNA reads TGTGCCAGCAGTTACTCTTCTCCGGGACAGGGTCGGGAGACCCAGTACTTC. Encoded protein: CASSYSSPGQGRETQYF.

V and J are TRBV19 and TRBJ1-2; D gene ambiguous. CDR3 length equals 11 residues. Deletions cut 6 bases from V and 4 bases from J, with 6 bases between. Germline V gene sequence: CDR1 LNHDA, CDR2 SQIVND (reference sequence). CDR3 DNA: TGTGCCAGTAGCGTCCTCTATGGCTACACCTTC. Protein product: CASSVLYGYTF.

The sample holds many counts of this clonotype. The chain employs TRBV7-1 and TRBJ2-3; possible D gene TRBD2, 6 bases. TRBV7-1 is an ORF for which the function is uncertain. V dropped 2 bases and J dropped 0 bases, with 21 bases sitting between them. The CDR3 runs to 19 residues. Here the CDR3 reads CASSSIFAVGGKSTDTQYF. In nucleotides, the CDR3 is TGTGCCAGCAGCTCAATTTTTGCCGTTGGGGGGAAAAGCACAGATACGCAGTATTTT.

This clonotype was found many times. The rearrangement links TRBV24-1 to TRBJ2-2; D gene unclear. The V end lost 5 bases, the J end lost 2 bases, and 11 bases lay between the germline ends. This CDR3 spans 15 amino acids. Germline assignment: CDR1 KGHDR and CDR2 SFDVKD. CDR3 region: CATSAYGRNTGELFF. The CDR3 region has the DNA TGTGCCACCAGTGCATATGGAAGAAACACCGGGGAGCTGTTTTTT.

This clonotype has just a few counts. The chain joins TRBV9 to TRBJ2-7; D not certain. The CDR3 contains 14 residues. Germline-derived CDR1 and CDR2 are SGDLS and YYNGEE. V shed 0 bases and J shed 0 bases, with 7 bases lying between them. CDR3 coding DNA: TGTGCCAGCAGCGTAGAGGCAGTCTCCTACGAGCAGTACTTC. The encoded protein is CASSVEAVSYEQYF.

This clonotype was found many times. V is TRBV6-5 and J is TRBJ1-1; D is unclear. The CDR3 has 11 amino acids. V was trimmed by 0 bases and J by 8 bases, leaving 4 bases between them. Germline assignment: CDR1 MNHEY and CDR2 SVGAGI. The CDR3 region has the DNA TGTGCCAGCAGTTACTCGGAGGAAGCTTTCTTT. This gives the protein CASSYSEEAFF.

This clonotype showed up many times. J is TRBJ1-5 and V is TRBV6-2 or TRBV6-3, with 12 bases aligning to TRBD1. J was trimmed by 5 bases and V by 4 bases; bases with no gene match: 6. The CDR3 has 16 residues. Germline assignment: CDR1 MNHEY and CDR2 SVGEGT. The CDR3 nucleotides read TGTGCCAGCAGTTTTCCGGGACAGGGGGCCGATCAGCCCCAGCATTTT. Translating gives CASSFPGQGADQPQHF.

This chain uses TRBV19 with TRBJ2-2; 7 bases match TRBD1. CDR3 length: 16 residues. The germline CDR1 and CDR2 sequences are LNHDA and SQIVND (reference sequence). V lost 1 base and J lost 3; bases outside the gene matches: 5. This CDR3 reads CASSIGGTAYTGELFF. As DNA, the CDR3 is TGTGCCAGTAGTATAGGGGGGACAGCCTACACCGGGGAGCTGTTTTTT.

This clonotype was detected only once. V usage is TRBV7-2 and J usage is TRBJ2-5; 11 nucleotides agree with TRBD2. V dropped 0 bases and J dropped 5; count of bases not matched to a gene: 5. Germline CDR1 reads SGHTA; CDR2 reads FQGNSA. This CDR3 has 16 amino acids. For the CDR3, the DNA is TGTGCCAGCAGCTTAGCGGCTAGCGGGGGGTGGGAGACCCAGTACTTC. Protein: CASSLAASGGWETQYF. Drawing the rest from reference TRBV7-2 and TRBJ2-5, the complete variable domain is GAGVSQSPSNKVTEKGKDVELRCDPISGHTALYWYRQSLGQGLEFLIYFQGNSAPDKSGLPSDRFSAERTGGSVSTLTIQRTQQEDSAVYLCASSLAASGGWETQYFGPGTRLLVL.

This clonotype was seen many times. The V and J genes are TRBV30 and TRBJ1-5, with D hard to call. CDR1 and CDR2 (germline): GTSNPN, SVGIG (reference sequence). Between the trimmed V and J ends, which lost 3 bases and 0 bases, there was a span of 6 bases. The CDR3 is 13 residues long. The CDR3 region is CAWRRNSNQPQHF. CDR3 DNA: TGTGCCTGGAGGAGAAATAGCAATCAGCCCCAGCATTTT.

A remark on this clonotype: At one end, the junction sequence differs from germline, possibly due to a read error. The rearrangement links TRBV19 to TRBJ2-7, with 9 bases matching TRBD1. CDR3 length equals 15 residues. CDR1 is LNHDA and CDR2 is SQIVND in the germline V gene (reference sequence). CDR3 amino acids: CASSPPAQGAHEQSF. In DNA form, the CDR3 reads TGTGCCAGTAGCCCACCGGCACAGGGGGCTCACGAGCAGTCCTTC.

This clonotype was observed at least ten times. The chain is built from TRBV29-1 and TRBJ1-5; D possibly corresponds to TRBD1 (5 bases). Trimming left V 4 bases short and J 2 bases short, with 9 bases between. The germline V gene encodes CDR1 SQVTM and CDR2 ANQGSEA. The CDR3 loop spans 13 amino acids. The CDR3: CSVVLQGNQPQHF. DNA of the CDR3: TGCAGCGTTGTTCTACAGGGCAATCAGCCCCAGCATTTT.

This clonotype was recorded at least ten times. The chain carries TRBV28 and TRBJ1-1, with TRBD1 identical over 7 bases. This CDR3 spans 15 amino acids. V shed 5 bases and J 0 bases; nucleotides not matched to a gene: 6. Germline CDR1 is MDHEN and CDR2 is SYDVKM. This CDR3 is CASSLGQPMNTEAFF. The CDR3, as DNA: TGTGCCAGCAGTCTGGGACAGCCAATGAACACTGAAGCTTTCTTT.

This clonotype has at least ten counts. The chain couples TRBV11-2 to TRBJ2-7; D is possibly TRBD2 (6 bases). The CDR3 runs to 14 residues. Trimming left V 4 bases short and J 4 bases short, with 14 bases between. Germline values: CDR1 SGHAT, CDR2 FQNNGV. The CDR3, as DNA: TGTGCCAGCAGCTACCGGGGGATCCAGTACGAGCAGTACTTC. Translated: CASSYRGIQYEQYF.

This clonotype showed up many times. The CDR3 nucleotides are TGTGCCAGCTCACCACGGGGAGACAATTCACCCCTCCACTTT. It translates to CASSPRGDNSPLHF. The gene calls are TRBV18 and TRBJ1-6; D uncertain. Germline CDR1 reads KGHSH; CDR2 reads LQKENI. The CDR3 runs 14 residues. Trimming took 1 base from V and 7 from J, leaving 8 bases between them.

On this clonotype: A single base separates this from a much larger clone, so it may be a read error. CDR3 coding DNA: TGTGACAGCAGTTTAAAGGATGAAGGATACTATGGCTACACCTTC. As protein: CDSSLKDEGYYGYTF. The rearrangement links TRBV6-5 to TRBJ1-2; D not resolved. This CDR3 has 15 amino acids. Germline V gene sequence: CDR1 MNHEY, CDR2 SVGAGI.

The table lists this clonotype with many counts. The chain carries TRBV7-2 and TRBJ2-7; tentatively, D is TRBD2 (6 bases). The CDR3 runs 15 residues. Looked up from germline, CDR1 is SGHTA and CDR2 is FQGNSA. V shed 5 bases and J shed 4 bases, with 18 bases lying between them. CDR3 nucleotides: TGTGCCAGCAGCCCCGCGGGGAAGCCTATATACGAGCAGTACTTC. Protein product: CASSPAGKPIYEQYF.

Note on this clonotype: This may come from a read error, since a much larger clone is one base off. The chain links TRBV18 to TRBJ1-6; D unclear. CDR3 length: 17 amino acids. Germline loops: CDR1 KGHSH, CDR2 LQKENI. The V and J ends lost 1 base and 4 bases respectively, with 14 bases between them. The CDR3 sequence: CASSPRRAYAYNSPLHF. The CDR3 nucleotides are TGTGCCAGCTCACCACGGAGGGCCTATGCATATAATTCACCCCTCCACTTT.

This clonotype was recorded at least ten times. The rearrangement joins TRBV11-1 to TRBJ2-7; 10 nucleotides line up with TRBD1. This CDR3 has 16 residues. After removal of 5 bases from V and 2 bases from J, the junction contained 9 bases not matched to a gene. CDR1 is SGHAT and CDR2 is FQDESV in the germline V gene (reference sequence). The CDR3 DNA reads as TGTGCCAGCAGCGTATCCGGGACAGGGGTACCCTACGAGCAGTACTTC. Translated: CASSVSGTGVPYEQYF. The whole variable domain, filled in from reference TRBV11-1 and TRBJ2-7, reads EAEVAQSPRYKITEKSQAVAFWCDPISGHATLYWYRQILGQGPELLVQFQDESVVDDSQLPKDRFSAERLKGVDSTLKIQPAELGDSAMYLCASSVSGTGVPYEQYFGPGTRLTVT.

This clonotype was recorded many times. The rearrangement links TRBV6-1 to TRBJ1-3, with D hard to call. The CDR3 consists of 14 residues. Germline assignment: CDR1 MNHNS and CDR2 SASEGT. V was cut by 5 bases and J by 4 bases, with 12 bases left in between. CDR3: CASSSRRLGNTIYF. The CDR3 coding sequence is TGTGCCAGCAGTAGCCGAAGGCTCGGAAACACCATATATTTT.

This clonotype was counted at least ten times. The chain uses TRBV7-2 and TRBJ1-1; D not certain. CDR3 length equals 14 residues. The germline gives CDR1 SGHTA, CDR2 FQGNSA. The V gene lost 5 bases and the J gene lost 3 bases, with 13 bases spanning the gap. The CDR3 reads CASSQETRDTEAFF. CDR3 DNA sequence: TGTGCCAGCAGCCAGGAAACCCGGGACACTGAAGCTTTCTTT.

This clonotype showed up many times. J is TRBJ1-1 and V is TRBV2; D is uncertain. V lost 7 bases to trimming and J lost 1 base, with 10 bases between them. The length of the CDR3 is 13 residues. Germline loops: CDR1 SNHLY, CDR2 FYNNEI. CDR3 loop: CASKSQANTEAFF. The CDR3 nucleotides read TGTGCCAGCAAGTCCCAGGCGAACACTGAAGCTTTCTTT.

In this sample, this clonotype turned up many times. The chain couples TRBV7-8 to TRBJ1-5; 7 bases fit TRBD1. The CDR3 covers 17 residues. The J segment lost 1 base and the V segment lost 2 bases, leaving 8 bases of the junction unmatched. Germline V CDR1 and CDR2: SGHVS, FQNEAQ. CDR3 sequence reads: CASSLRGEGASNQPQHF. The CDR3 DNA is TGTGCCAGCAGCTTAAGGGGGGAGGGGGCGAGCAATCAGCCCCAGCATTTT.

The rearrangement links TRBV4-3 to TRBJ2-5; tentatively, D is TRBD1 (6 bases). Trimming removed 0 bases from V and 5 bases from J, with 13 bases in between. Looked up from germline, CDR1 is LGHNA and CDR2 is YSLEER. The CDR3 contains 15 residues. This chain's CDR3 is CASSQDQGIWETQYF. In nucleotides, the CDR3 is TGCGCCAGCAGCCAAGATCAGGGGATATGGGAGACCCAGTACTTC.

This clonotype was recorded many times. V is TRBV6-1 and J is TRBJ1-1; perhaps TRBD1 as D (5 bases). CDR3 length: 13 amino acids. Germline assignment: CDR1 MNHNS and CDR2 SASEGT. Deletions cut 4 bases from V and 4 bases from J, with 10 bases between. CDR3 region: CASSVGGPTEAFF. The CDR3 DNA follows: TGTGCCAGCAGTGTTGGGGGACCCACTGAAGCTTTCTTT.

This clonotype appeared many times. A much larger clonotype is one base distant, so this may be a read error. V and J are TRBV6-2 or TRBV6-3 and TRBJ2-6, with 10 bases fitting TRBD2. This CDR3 region has 19 residues. Germline V gene lookup returns CDR1 MNHEY and CDR2 SVGEGT. The chain's CDR3 is CASSPRTSGAYGGANVPTF. The CDR3 coding sequence is TGTGCCAGCAGTCCGCGGACTAGCGGTGCTTATGGTGGGGCCAACGTCCCGACTTTC.